These T cell receptor beta chains were read from a single sample in a study of blood T cell repertoires in COVID-19. Clones were read by immunoSEQ multiplex PCR, and TCRdb kept only the in-frame ones, dropping some. This table holds 100,000 to 150,000 clones, 80% to 90% found once. Sequencing was carried out using peripheral blood. The receptors originated from a woman aged 45-65 years with active or convalescent COVID-19. Both conserved end residues are part of each CDR3. D genes are given only for firm matches.

V,D,J,CDR3
TRBV28,-,TRBJ1-2,CATTDSFRANYGYTF
TRBV19,-,TRBJ2-3,CASKGRGGNTDTQYF
TRBV12-3/TRBV12-4,-,TRBJ2-7,CASSSQGYEQYF
TRBV5-4,TRBD2,TRBJ2-1,CASSGELAGSYNEQFF
TRBV3-1/TRBV3-2,-,TRBJ2-1,CASSHRNEQFF
TRBV4-2,TRBD2,TRBJ2-7,CASSQPSGRAGQYF
TRBV20-1,-,TRBJ2-5,CSASITGVLQETQYF
TRBV9,-,TRBJ1-1,CASSVSPKRDTEAFF
TRBV30,-,TRBJ1-1,CAWSSSLGGDTEAFF
TRBV7-8,TRBD2,TRBJ2-3,CASSFHKREGGSTDTQYF
TRBV7-9,TRBD1,TRBJ1-4,CASSLPSAGGEKLFF
TRBV9,-,TRBJ1-2,CASSVGAGGTVANYGYTF
TRBV27,-,TRBJ1-3,CASSFAGLGNTIYF
TRBV5-4,-,TRBJ1-2,CASSIDSYGYTF
TRBV5-1,-,TRBJ2-6,CASSLATGANVLTF
TRBV3-1/TRBV3-2,-,TRBJ1-1,CASSQRSGTEAFF
TRBV6-5,-,TRBJ1-1,CASSYTGQNTEAFF
TRBV5-1,TRBD2,TRBJ2-3,CASSPAAGVGTDTQYF
TRBV7-6,TRBD1,TRBJ1-1,CASSREDRGGLAEAFF
TRBV7-2,-,TRBJ2-4,CASSLVGVAKNIQYF
TRBV28,-,TRBJ1-1,CASSLQGFVDMTEAFF
TRBV6-1,-,TRBJ1-1,CASSEGLPSAEAFF
TRBV27,-,TRBJ1-5,CASSLSAQGLNQPQHF
TRBV19,-,TRBJ1-2,CAASMTVQTYGYTF
TRBV27,-,TRBJ2-6,CASSLRGSGANVLTF
TRBV18,TRBD2,TRBJ2-5,CASSPQLARTIAGGPETQYF
TRBV18,-,TRBJ2-2,CASAGQTPGGELFF
TRBV27,TRBD1,TRBJ1-6,CASLSSGQYNSPLHF
TRBV28,TRBD2,TRBJ2-7,CASSLSRGLAGVNEQYF
TRBV7-3,-,TRBJ2-2,CASSLEAPGWAGELFF
TRBV9,-,TRBJ1-1,CASSQRQKNTEAFF
TRBV7-2,-,TRBJ1-2,CASSFAQSYGYTF
TRBV28,-,TRBJ2-5,CATRVIAAQETQYF
TRBV6-6,-,TRBJ2-1,CASSYREGAQNEQFF
TRBV27,TRBD1,TRBJ2-1,CASGTANNEQFF
TRBV6-2/TRBV6-3,TRBD1,TRBJ1-1,CASSGTGSNTEAFF
TRBV6-2/TRBV6-3,-,TRBJ2-2,CASSYATSSGNTGELFF
TRBV19,-,TRBJ2-1,CASSMGGRAVNEQFF
TRBV5-6,TRBD2,TRBJ2-1,CASSLVSGYNEQFF
TRBV6-1,TRBD1,TRBJ2-5,CASSEPGTGGRETQYF
TRBV5-4,TRBD2,TRBJ2-7,CASSLASGITYEQYF
TRBV11-2,TRBD2,TRBJ2-1,CASNPGASGSYNEQFF